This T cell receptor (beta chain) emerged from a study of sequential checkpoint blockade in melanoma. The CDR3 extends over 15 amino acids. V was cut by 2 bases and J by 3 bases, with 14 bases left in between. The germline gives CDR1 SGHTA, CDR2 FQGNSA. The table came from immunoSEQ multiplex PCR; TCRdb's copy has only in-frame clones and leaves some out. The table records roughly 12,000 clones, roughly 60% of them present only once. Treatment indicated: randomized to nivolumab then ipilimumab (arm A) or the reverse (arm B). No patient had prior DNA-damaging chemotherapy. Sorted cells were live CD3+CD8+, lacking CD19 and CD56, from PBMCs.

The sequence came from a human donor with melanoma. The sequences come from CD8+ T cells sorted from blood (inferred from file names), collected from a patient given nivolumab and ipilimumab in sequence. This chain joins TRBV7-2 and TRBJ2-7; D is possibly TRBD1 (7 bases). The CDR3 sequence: CASSLRQGGFYEQYF. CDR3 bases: TGTGCCAGCAGCTTACGACAGGGAGGATTCTACGAGCAGTACTTC.